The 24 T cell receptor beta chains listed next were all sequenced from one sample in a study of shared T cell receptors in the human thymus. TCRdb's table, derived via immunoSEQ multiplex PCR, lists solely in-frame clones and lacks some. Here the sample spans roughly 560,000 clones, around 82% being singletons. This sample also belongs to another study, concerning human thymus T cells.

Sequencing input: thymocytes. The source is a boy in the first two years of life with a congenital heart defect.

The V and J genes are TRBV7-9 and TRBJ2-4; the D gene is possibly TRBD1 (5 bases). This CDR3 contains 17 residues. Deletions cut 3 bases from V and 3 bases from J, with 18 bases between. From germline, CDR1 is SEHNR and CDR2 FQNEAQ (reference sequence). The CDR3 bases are TGTGCCAGCAGCTTCAGCCCGAAGACAGACGGCAAAAACATTCAGTACTTC. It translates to CASSFSPKTDGKNIQYF.

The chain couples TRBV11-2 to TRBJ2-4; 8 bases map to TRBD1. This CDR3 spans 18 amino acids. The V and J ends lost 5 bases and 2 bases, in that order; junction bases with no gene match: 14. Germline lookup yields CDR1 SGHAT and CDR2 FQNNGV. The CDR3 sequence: CASSTLSIDRGTKNIQYF. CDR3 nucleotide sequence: TGTGCCAGCAGCACCCTGTCCATAGACAGGGGTACCAAAAACATTCAGTACTTC.

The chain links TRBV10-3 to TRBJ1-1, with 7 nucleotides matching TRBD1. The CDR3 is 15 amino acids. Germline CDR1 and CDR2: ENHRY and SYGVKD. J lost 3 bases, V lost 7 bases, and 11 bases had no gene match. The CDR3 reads CAIKPRQGEHTEAFF. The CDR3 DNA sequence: TGTGCCATCAAACCGAGACAGGGAGAACACACTGAAGCTTTCTTT.

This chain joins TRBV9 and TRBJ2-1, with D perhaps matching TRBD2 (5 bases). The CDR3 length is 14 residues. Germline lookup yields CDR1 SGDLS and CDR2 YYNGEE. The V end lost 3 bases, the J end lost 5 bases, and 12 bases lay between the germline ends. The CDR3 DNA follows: TGTGCCAGCAGCGGAGGGATGACCCACAATGAGCAGTTCTTC. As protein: CASSGGMTHNEQFF.

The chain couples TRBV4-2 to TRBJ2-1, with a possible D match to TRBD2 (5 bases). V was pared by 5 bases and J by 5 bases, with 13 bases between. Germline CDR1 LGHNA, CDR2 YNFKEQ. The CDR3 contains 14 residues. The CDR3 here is CASSSRELHNEQFF. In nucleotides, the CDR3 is TGTGCCAGCAGCAGCCGGGAACTACACAATGAGCAGTTCTTC.

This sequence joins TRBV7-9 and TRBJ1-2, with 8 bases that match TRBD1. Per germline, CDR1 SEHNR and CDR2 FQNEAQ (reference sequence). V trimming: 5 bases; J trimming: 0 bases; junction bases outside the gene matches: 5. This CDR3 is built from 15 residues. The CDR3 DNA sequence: TGTGCCAGCAGCCCCGACAGGGGCGCTAACTATGGCTACACCTTC. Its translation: CASSPDRGANYGYTF.

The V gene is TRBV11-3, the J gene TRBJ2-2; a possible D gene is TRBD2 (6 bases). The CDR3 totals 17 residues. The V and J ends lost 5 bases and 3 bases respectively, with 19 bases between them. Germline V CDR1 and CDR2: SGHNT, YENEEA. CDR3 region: CASSPDGGLGHTGELFF. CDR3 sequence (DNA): TGTGCCAGCAGCCCCGATGGGGGGTTGGGTCACACCGGGGAGCTGTTTTTT.

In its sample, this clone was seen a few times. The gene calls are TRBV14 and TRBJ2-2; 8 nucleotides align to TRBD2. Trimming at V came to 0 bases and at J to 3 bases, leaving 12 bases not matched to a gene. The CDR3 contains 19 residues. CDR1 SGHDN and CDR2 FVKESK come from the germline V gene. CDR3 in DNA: TGTGCCAGCAGCCAAGATCCACACAACGGCGGGAGGTACACCGGGGAGCTGTTTTTT. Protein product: CASSQDPHNGGRYTGELFF.

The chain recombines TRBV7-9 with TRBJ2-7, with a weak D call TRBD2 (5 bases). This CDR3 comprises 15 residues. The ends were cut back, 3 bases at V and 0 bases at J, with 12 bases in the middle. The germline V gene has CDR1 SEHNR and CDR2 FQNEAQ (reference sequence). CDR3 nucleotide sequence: TGTGCCAGCAGCTTTGGGCTAGCCCCCTCCTACGAGCAGTACTTC. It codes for CASSFGLAPSYEQYF.

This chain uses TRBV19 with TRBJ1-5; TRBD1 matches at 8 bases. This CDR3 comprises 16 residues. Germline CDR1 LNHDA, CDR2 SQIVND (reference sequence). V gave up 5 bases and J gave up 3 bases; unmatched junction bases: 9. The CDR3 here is CASSPPTGETNQPQHF. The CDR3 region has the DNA TGTGCCAGTAGTCCCCCGACAGGGGAGACCAATCAGCCCCAGCATTTT.

The CDR3 coding sequence is TGTGCCAGCAGCCCACACAGGGGCGGATCCTACGAGCAGTACTTC. Its translation: CASSPHRGGSYEQYF. The chain couples TRBV5-6 to TRBJ2-7; 7 nucleotides align to TRBD1. The CDR3 loop spans 15 amino acids. The J segment lost 1 base and the V segment lost 4 bases, leaving 8 bases of the junction unmatched. The germline gives CDR1 SGHDT, CDR2 YYEEEE.

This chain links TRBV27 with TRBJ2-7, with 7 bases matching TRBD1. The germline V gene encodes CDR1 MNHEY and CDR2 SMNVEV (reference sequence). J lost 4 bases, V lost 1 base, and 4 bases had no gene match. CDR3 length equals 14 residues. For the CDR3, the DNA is TGTGCCAGCAGTTTATGGGTCAGGGGGTACGAGCAGTACTTC. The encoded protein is CASSLWVRGYEQYF.

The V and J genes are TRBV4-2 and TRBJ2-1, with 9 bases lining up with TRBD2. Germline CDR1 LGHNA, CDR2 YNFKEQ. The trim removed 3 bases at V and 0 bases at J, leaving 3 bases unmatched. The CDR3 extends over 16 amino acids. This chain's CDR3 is CASSQGSGSSYNEQFF. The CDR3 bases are TGTGCCAGCAGCCAGGGTAGCGGGAGCTCCTACAATGAGCAGTTCTTC.

This CDR3 reads CASSLAGGLSYNEQFF. In DNA form, the CDR3 reads TGTGCCAGCAGTTTGGCAGGGGGCCTTTCCTACAATGAGCAGTTCTTC. V gene TRBV28 combines with J gene TRBJ2-1; 8 bases fit TRBD1. The CDR3 is 16 residues long. V lost 3 bases, J lost 1 base, and 5 bases stayed unmatched. CDR1 is MDHEN, CDR2 SYDVKM, per germline.

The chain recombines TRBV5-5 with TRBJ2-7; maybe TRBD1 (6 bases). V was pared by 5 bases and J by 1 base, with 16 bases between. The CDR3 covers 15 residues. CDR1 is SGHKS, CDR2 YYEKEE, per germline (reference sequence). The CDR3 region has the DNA TGTGCCAGCAGACCAACCGGGACACTTTCCTACGAGCAGTACTTC. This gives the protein CASRPTGTLSYEQYF.

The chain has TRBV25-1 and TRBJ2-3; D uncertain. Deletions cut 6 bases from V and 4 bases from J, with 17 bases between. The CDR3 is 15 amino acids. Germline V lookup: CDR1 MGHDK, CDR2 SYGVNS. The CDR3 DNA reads TGTGCCAGCAGCGCTTCGAGTGCGCTGGCAGATACGCAGTATTTT. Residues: CASSASSALADTQYF.

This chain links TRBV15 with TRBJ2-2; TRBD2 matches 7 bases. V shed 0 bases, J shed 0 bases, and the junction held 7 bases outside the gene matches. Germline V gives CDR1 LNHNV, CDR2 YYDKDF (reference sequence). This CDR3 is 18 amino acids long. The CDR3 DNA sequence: TGTGCCACCAGCAGAGATCTCACTAGCGAGACGAACACCGGGGAGCTGTTTTTT. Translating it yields CATSRDLTSETNTGELFF.

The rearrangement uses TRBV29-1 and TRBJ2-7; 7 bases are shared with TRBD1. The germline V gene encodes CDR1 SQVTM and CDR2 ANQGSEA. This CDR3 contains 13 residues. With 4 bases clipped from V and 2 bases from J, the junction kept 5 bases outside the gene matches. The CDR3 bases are TGCAGCGTTGTTGGGACAGAGACCTACGAGCAGTACTTC. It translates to CSVVGTETYEQYF.

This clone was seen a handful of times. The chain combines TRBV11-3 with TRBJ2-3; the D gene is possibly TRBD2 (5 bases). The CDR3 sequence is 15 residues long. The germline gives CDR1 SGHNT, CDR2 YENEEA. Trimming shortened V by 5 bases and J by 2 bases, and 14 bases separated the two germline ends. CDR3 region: CASSPYGLHTDTQYF. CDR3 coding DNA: TGTGCCAGCAGCCCATACGGACTCCACACAGATACGCAGTATTTT.

The CDR3, as DNA: TGCAGCGTAGTCGGGACTAGAACGGAAAATACGCAGTATTTT. It codes for CSVVGTRTENTQYF. The chain links TRBV29-1 to TRBJ2-3; TRBD2 matches 8 bases. Trimming at V came to 6 bases and at J to 7 bases, leaving 12 bases not matched to a gene. The CDR3 runs to 14 residues. Germline V gene lookup returns CDR1 SQVTM and CDR2 ANQGSEA.

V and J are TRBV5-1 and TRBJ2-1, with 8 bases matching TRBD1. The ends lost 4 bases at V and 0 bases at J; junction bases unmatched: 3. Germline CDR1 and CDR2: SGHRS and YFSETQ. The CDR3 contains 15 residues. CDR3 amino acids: CASSPDRGSYNEQFF. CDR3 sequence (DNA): TGCGCCAGCAGCCCTGACAGGGGCTCCTACAATGAGCAGTTCTTC. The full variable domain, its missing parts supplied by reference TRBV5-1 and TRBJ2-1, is KAGVTQTPRYLIKTRGQQVTLSCSPISGHRSVSWYQQTPGQGLQFLFEYFSETQRNKGNFPGRFSGRQFSNSRSEMNVSTLELGDSALYLCASSPDRGSYNEQFFGPGTRLTVL.

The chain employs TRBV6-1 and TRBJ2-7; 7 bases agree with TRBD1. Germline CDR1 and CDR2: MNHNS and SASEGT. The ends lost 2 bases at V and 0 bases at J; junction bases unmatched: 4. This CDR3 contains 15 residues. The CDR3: CASSELRDSSYEQYF. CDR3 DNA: TGTGCCAGCAGTGAACTCCGGGACAGCTCCTACGAGCAGTACTTC.

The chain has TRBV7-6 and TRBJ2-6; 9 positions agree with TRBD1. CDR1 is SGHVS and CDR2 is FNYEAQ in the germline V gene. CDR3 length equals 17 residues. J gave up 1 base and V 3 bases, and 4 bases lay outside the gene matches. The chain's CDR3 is CASSLGTGNSGANVLTF. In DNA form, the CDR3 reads TGTGCCAGCAGCTTGGGGACAGGGAATTCTGGGGCCAACGTCCTGACTTTC.

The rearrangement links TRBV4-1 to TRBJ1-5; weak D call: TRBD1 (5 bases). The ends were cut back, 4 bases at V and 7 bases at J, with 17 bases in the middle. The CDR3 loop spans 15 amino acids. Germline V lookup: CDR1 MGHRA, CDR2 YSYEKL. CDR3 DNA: TGCGCCAGCAGCCCTGCCGGGACGGGAGTACAGCCCCAGCATTTT. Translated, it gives CASSPAGTGVQPQHF.